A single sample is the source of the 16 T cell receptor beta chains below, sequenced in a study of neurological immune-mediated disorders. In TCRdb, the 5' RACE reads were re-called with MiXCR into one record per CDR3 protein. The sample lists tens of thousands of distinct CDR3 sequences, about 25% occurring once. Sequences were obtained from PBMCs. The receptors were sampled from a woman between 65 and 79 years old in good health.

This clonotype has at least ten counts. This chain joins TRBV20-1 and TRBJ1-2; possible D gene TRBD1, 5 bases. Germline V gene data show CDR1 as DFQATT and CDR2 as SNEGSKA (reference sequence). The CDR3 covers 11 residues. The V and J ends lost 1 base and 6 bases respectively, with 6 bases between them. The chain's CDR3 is CSARVGDGYTF. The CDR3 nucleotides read TGCAGTGCTAGAGTGGGGGATGGCTACACCTTC.

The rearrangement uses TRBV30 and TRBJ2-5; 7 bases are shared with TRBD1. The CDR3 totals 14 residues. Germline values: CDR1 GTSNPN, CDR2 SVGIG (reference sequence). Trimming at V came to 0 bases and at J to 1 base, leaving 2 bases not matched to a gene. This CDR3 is CAWSVGQVQETQYF. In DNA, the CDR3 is TGTGCCTGGAGTGTTGGACAGGTCCAAGAGACCCAGTACTTC.

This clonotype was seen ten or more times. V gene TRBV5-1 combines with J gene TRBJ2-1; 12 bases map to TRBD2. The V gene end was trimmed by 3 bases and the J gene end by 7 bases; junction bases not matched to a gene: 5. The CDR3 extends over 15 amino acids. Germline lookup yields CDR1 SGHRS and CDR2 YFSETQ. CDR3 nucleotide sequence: TGCGCCAGCAGCTCATCGCTAGCGGGAGGGAATGAGCAGTTCTTC. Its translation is CASSSSLAGGNEQFF. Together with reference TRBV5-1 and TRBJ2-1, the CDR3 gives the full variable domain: KAGVTQTPRYLIKTRGQQVTLSCSPISGHRSVSWYQQTPGQGLQFLFEYFSETQRNKGNFPGRFSGRQFSNSRSEMNVSTLELGDSALYLCASSSSLAGGNEQFFGPGTRLTVL.

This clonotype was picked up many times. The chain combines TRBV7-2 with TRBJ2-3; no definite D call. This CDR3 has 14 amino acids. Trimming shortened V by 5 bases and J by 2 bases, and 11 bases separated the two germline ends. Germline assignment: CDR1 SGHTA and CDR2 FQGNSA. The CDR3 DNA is TGTGCCAGCAGCACAAGCCGGGCCACAGATACGCAGTATTTT. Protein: CASSTSRATDTQYF.

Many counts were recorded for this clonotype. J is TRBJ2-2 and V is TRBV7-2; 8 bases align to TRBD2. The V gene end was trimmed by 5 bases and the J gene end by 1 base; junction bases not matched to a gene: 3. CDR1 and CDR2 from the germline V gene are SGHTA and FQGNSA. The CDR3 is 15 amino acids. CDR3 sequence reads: CASSHGGVNTGELFF. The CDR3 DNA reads TGTGCCAGCAGCCACGGGGGGGTGAACACCGGGGAGCTGTTTTTT. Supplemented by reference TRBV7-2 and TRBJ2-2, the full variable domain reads GAGVSQSPSNKVTEKGKDVELRCDPISGHTALYWYRQSLGQGLEFLIYFQGNSAPDKSGLPSDRFSAERTGGSVSTLTIQRTQQEDSAVYLCASSHGGVNTGELFFGEGSRLTVL.

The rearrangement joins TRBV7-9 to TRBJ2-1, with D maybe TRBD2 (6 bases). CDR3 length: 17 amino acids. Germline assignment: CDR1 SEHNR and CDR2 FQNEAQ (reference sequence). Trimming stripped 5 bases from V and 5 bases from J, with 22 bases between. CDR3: CASSTTWSGESDNEQFF. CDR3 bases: TGTGCCAGCAGCACCACGTGGTCGGGAGAGTCCGACAATGAGCAGTTCTTC.

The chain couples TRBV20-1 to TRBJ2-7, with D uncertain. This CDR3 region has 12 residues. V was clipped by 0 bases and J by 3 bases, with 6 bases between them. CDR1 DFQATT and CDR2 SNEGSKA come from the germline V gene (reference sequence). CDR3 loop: CSAREGVYEQYF. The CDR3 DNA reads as TGCAGTGCTAGAGAAGGTGTCTACGAGCAGTACTTC.

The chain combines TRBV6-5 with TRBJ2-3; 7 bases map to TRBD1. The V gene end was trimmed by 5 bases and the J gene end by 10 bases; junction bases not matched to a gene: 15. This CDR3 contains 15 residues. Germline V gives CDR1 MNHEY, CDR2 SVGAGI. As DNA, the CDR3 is TGTGCCAGCAGTCCACAGGGGCGAGGTGGTACTTCGCAGTATTTT. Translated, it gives CASSPQGRGGTSQYF.

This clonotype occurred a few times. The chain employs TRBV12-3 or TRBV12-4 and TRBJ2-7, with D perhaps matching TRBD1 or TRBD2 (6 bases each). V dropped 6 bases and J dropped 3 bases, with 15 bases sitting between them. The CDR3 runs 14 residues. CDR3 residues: CASSKGGPGYEQYF. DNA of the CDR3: TGTGCCAGCAGCAAAGGGGGGCCGGGCTACGAGCAGTACTTC.

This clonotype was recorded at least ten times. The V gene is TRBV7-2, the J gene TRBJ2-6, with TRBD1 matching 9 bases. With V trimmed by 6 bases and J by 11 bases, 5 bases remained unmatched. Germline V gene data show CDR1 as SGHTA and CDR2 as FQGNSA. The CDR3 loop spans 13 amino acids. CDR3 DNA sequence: TGTGCCAGCAGACGGACAGGGGAGGACGTCCTGACTTTC. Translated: CASRRTGEDVLTF.

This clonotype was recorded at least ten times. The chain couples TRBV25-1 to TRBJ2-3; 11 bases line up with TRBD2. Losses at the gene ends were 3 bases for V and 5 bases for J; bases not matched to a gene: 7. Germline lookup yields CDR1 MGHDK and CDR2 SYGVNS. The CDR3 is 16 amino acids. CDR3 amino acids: CASSDLSGTSGDTQYF. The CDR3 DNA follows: TGTGCCAGCAGTGATCTCTCAGGGACTAGCGGAGATACGCAGTATTTT.

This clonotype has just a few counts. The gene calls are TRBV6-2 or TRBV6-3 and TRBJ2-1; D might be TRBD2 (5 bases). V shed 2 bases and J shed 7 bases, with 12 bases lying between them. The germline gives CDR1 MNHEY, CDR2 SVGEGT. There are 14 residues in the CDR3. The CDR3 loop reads CASSYEGGSNEQFF. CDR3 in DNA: TGTGCCAGCAGTTACGAGGGCGGTTCGAATGAGCAGTTCTTC.

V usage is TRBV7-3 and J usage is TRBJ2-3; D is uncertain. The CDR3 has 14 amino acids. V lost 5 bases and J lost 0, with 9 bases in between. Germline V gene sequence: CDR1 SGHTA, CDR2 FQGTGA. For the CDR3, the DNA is TGTGCCAGCAGCCCTACTACTAGCACAGATACGCAGTATTTT. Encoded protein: CASSPTTSTDTQYF.

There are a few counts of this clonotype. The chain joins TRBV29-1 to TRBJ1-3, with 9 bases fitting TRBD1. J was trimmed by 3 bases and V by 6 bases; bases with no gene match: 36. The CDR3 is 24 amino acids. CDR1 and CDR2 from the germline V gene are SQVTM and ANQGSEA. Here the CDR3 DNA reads TGCAGCGTCATCGGAGGGCAGCCAAGCTCGGCAGGGACAGGGTCTTTTTTCGGTGGAAACACCATATATTTT. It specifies CSVIGGQPSSAGTGSFFGGNTIYF.

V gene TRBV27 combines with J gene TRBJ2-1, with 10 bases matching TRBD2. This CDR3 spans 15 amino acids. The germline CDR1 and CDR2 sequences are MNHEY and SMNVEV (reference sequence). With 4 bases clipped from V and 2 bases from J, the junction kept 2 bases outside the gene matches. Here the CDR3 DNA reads TGTGCCAGCAGTTCTAGCGGGGGACCCTACAATGAGCAGTTCTTC. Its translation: CASSSSGGPYNEQFF.

The CDR3 region has the DNA TGCAGTGCTAGAGATTTGGAGGACCAAGAGACCCAGTACTTC. This translates into CSARDLEDQETQYF. This chain joins TRBV20-1 and TRBJ2-5; maybe TRBD2 (5 bases). There are 14 residues in the CDR3. Germline loops: CDR1 DFQATT, CDR2 SNEGSKA (reference sequence). Trimming took 0 bases from V and 0 from J, leaving 8 bases between them.